The rows below give T cell receptor beta chains drawn from one sample of a study of blood T cell repertoires in COVID-19. Data came from immunoSEQ multiplex PCR; TCRdb stores just in-frame clones and leaves some out. The table records under 75,000 clones, nearly 90% of them present only once. Sample: peripheral blood. These receptors were taken from a man in his fifties with active COVID-19. Both conserved end residues are part of each CDR3. A D gene is named only where the DNA matches it firmly. Expanded clones get a size class; other rows say once, few or many, or leave the size out.

J gene | clone size | D gene | V gene | CDR3 DNA | CDR3 protein
TRBJ2-3 | NA | TRBD2 | TRBV6-4 | TGTGCCAGCAGTCAGGGACTAGCGGCAGATACGCAGTATTTT | CASSQGLAADTQYF
TRBJ2-3 | once | NA | TRBV6-1 | TGTGCCAGCAGTGAGGGAGAACTGGTTACGCAGTATTTT | CASSEGELVTQYF
TRBJ2-7 | few | NA | TRBV2 | TGTGCCAGCGAAGTCCGGAGCGAGCAGTACTTC | CASEVRSEQYF
TRBJ2-7 | NA | NA | TRBV3-1/TRBV3-2 | TGTGCCAGCAGCCAAGAAGGACAGAATACTATCTACGAGCAGTACTTC | CASSQEGQNTIYEQYF
TRBJ1-1 | NA | NA | TRBV9 | TGTGCCAGCAGCATACAGGTTGGGACTGAAGCTTTCTTT | CASSIQVGTEAFF
TRBJ1-1 | NA | NA | TRBV4-3 | TGCGCCAGCAGCCAGGGCACAGGGTTGGGCACTGAAGCTTTCTTT | CASSQGTGLGTEAFF
TRBJ1-2 | NA | NA | TRBV27 | TGTGCCAGCAGTTTATCCCCTTTGGACTTAGACGGTGGCTACACCTTC | CASSLSPLDLDGGYTF
TRBJ2-5 | NA | NA | TRBV29-1 | TGCAGCGGGGGGGCAAGAGGGGAGACCCAGTACTTC | CSGGARGETQYF
TRBJ2-5 | NA | TRBD2 | TRBV18 | TGTGCCAGCTCAGCGGGACTAGCGGGGACCCAGTACTTC | CASSAGLAGTQYF
TRBJ2-2 | NA | NA | TRBV30 | TGTGCCTGGAGTCGCGGCCGGGGGAACACCGGGGAGCTGTTTTTT | CAWSRGRGNTGELFF
TRBJ1-1 | NA | NA | TRBV19 | TGTGCCAGTAGACACCAGGGTGGTCCTGAAGCTTTCTTT | CASRHQGGPEAFF
TRBJ1-5 | NA | TRBD1 | TRBV13 | TGTGCCAGCAGCTTAGTCGAGGGGGCGGGTGGCAATCAGCCCCAGCATTTT | CASSLVEGAGGNQPQHF
TRBJ2-1 | once | NA | TRBV5-6 | TGTGCCAGCAGCTTGGAGGCGGGGGCCCAGTACAATGAGCAGTTCTTC | CASSLEAGAQYNEQFF
TRBJ1-5 | NA | NA | TRBV15 | TGTGCCACCAGCAGAGGTTGGCGGGATCCCCAGCATTTT | CATSRGWRDPQHF
TRBJ1-1 | NA | NA | TRBV6-6 | TGTGCCAGCAGTTACTCCGCAGGGACTGAAGCTTTCTTT | CASSYSAGTEAFF
TRBJ2-3 | NA | NA | TRBV7-8 | TGTGCCAGCAGCTTTGTATTGGACTCCACAGATACGCAGTATTTT | CASSFVLDSTDTQYF
TRBJ2-2 | NA | NA | TRBV5-8 | TGTGCCAGCAGCTCCACGGGACATCCCTTGGCGGAGCTGTTTTTT | CASSSTGHPLAELFF
TRBJ2-3 | NA | NA | TRBV9 | TGTGCCAGCAGCGTAGGAGACACAGATACGCAGTATTTT | CASSVGDTDTQYF
TRBJ1-3 | NA | NA | TRBV2 | TGTGCCAGCCGCTCTGGAAACACCATATATTTT | CASRSGNTIYF
TRBJ1-5 | NA | NA | TRBV4-2 | TGTGCCAGCAGCCCCCACCCAGATAGCAATCAGCCCCAGCATTTT | CASSPHPDSNQPQHF
TRBJ2-3 | NA | TRBD1 | TRBV6-5 | TGTGCCAGCGGGGAGACAGGGAGAGTAGATACGCAGTATTTT | CASGETGRVDTQYF
TRBJ1-6 | NA | NA | TRBV2 | TGTGCCAGCAGTGGTGGACGGGGGAATTCACCCCTCCACTTT | CASSGGRGNSPLHF
TRBJ2-5 | NA | NA | TRBV27 | TGTGCCAGCAGGGGGGGACCCACCCAAGAGACCCAGTACTTC | CASRGGPTQETQYF
TRBJ1-1 | NA | TRBD1 | TRBV11-1 | TGTGCCAGCAGCTTAGACAGGACAGGGGGCACTGAAGCTTTCTTT | CASSLDRTGGTEAFF
TRBJ1-1 | NA | TRBD1 | TRBV18 | TGTGCCAGCTCACGAGGACAGGGCTCCACTGAAGCTTTCTTT | CASSRGQGSTEAFF
TRBJ2-1 | NA | TRBD1 | TRBV4-3 | TGCGCCAGCAGCCAAGGCAGGGGGCGAAACAATGAGCAGTTCTTC | CASSQGRGRNNEQFF
TRBJ1-1 | NA | TRBD1 | TRBV7-9 | TGTGCCAGCAGCTTTAGAGGACAGGTCGCTTATGAAGCTTTCTTT | CASSFRGQVAYEAFF
TRBJ1-4 | NA | NA | TRBV6-6 | TGTGCCAGCAGTTACGTCAGGGGCGGGAGTGAAAAACTGTTTTTT | CASSYVRGGSEKLFF
TRBJ1-1 | NA | NA | TRBV6-1 | TGTGCCAGCAGTGAACAGGTCACCACTGAAGCTTTCTTT | CASSEQVTTEAFF
TRBJ1-2 | NA | TRBD1 | TRBV5-6 | TGTGCCAGCAGCAAACAGGGGAGCTATGGCTACACCTTC | CASSKQGSYGYTF
TRBJ2-1 | NA | TRBD1 | TRBV18 | TGTGCCAGCAAAGACGGGACAGCCCGTGGTGAGCAGTTCTTC | CASKDGTARGEQFF
TRBJ2-7 | NA | NA | TRBV7-9 | TGTGCCAGCAAGACCTGGGACTTCAGCAACGAGCAGTACTTC | CASKTWDFSNEQYF
TRBJ1-3 | few | NA | TRBV7-9 | TGTGCCAGCAGGGCACCTTCTACAGGTGTCTCTGGAAACACCATATATTTT | CASRAPSTGVSGNTIYF
TRBJ1-2 | NA | TRBD1 | TRBV7-8 | TGTGCCAGCAGCTTAGTCGACAGGGCCCGCTATGGCTACACCTTC | CASSLVDRARYGYTF
TRBJ1-2 | few | NA | TRBV19 | TGTGCCAGTAGTTGGACATCTAACTATGGCTACACCTTC | CASSWTSNYGYTF
TRBJ1-6 | NA | TRBD1 | TRBV5-1 | TGCGCCAGCAGCGCCGGACAGGGGGGCTCACCCCTCCACTTT | CASSAGQGGSPLHF
TRBJ1-1 | NA | NA | TRBV19 | TGTGCCAGTAGTTACGGGGTTATGGTCACTGAAGCTTTCTTT | CASSYGVMVTEAFF
TRBJ2-5 | NA | TRBD2 | TRBV18 | TGTGCCAGCTCAAGGACTAGGGAGGAGACCCAGTACTTC | CASSRTREETQYF
TRBJ2-5 | NA | TRBD1 | TRBV5-6 | TGTGCCAGCAGCTTGGGACCGGGACAGCAAGAGACCCAGTACTTC | CASSLGPGQQETQYF
TRBJ2-7 | NA | TRBD2 | TRBV11-2 | TGTGCCAGCAGCCTAGCGGGGGGATGGGACGAGCAGTACTTC | CASSLAGGWDEQYF
TRBJ2-7 | NA | NA | TRBV9 | TGTGCCAGCAGCACTGGCGGGGTTCCCTACGAGCAGTACTTC | CASSTGGVPYEQYF
TRBJ1-6 | NA | TRBD1 | TRBV6-1 | TGTGCCAGCAGTGAAGCACGGACAGGAGGTTCACCCCTCCACTTT | CASSEARTGGSPLHF
TRBJ2-7 | NA | TRBD1 | TRBV19 | TGTGCCAGTAGTAAAAGCTCTTCGGGAACAGGGGGCGACGAGCAGTACTTC | CASSKSSSGTGGDEQYF
TRBJ2-5 | NA | NA | TRBV15 | TGTGCCACCAGCAGAGATCTACAAGAGACCCAGTACTTC | CATSRDLQETQYF
TRBJ1-1 | NA | NA | TRBV21-1 | TGTGCCAGCACCCCGGGGGGGCGGGGGTTGAACACTGAAGCTTTCTTT | CASTPGGRGLNTEAFF
TRBJ2-3 | NA | TRBD2 | TRBV6-5 | TGTGCCAGCTCGGCGGGGGGCCTTGCAGATACGCAGTATTTT | CASSAGGLADTQYF
TRBJ2-5 | NA | NA | TRBV7-2 | TGTGCCAGCAGCTTAGTCGGTTCCCAAGAGACCCAGTACTTC | CASSLVGSQETQYF
TRBJ2-5 | NA | NA | TRBV19 | TGTGCCAGTAAGGACGGGGGACAAGAGACCCAGTACTTC | CASKDGGQETQYF
TRBJ1-1 | NA | NA | TRBV30 | TGTGCCTGGAGCCCCCCCCAGGGTGCAGCTTTCTTT | CAWSPPQGAAFF
TRBJ1-1 | NA | TRBD1 | TRBV7-9 | TGTGCCAGCAGCCCCAGACAGGGCGACACTGAAGCTTTCTTT | CASSPRQGDTEAFF
TRBJ1-4 | NA | NA | TRBV3-1/TRBV3-2 | TGTGCCAGCAGCCGCACCCAAGACAGTAATGAAAAACTGTTTTTT | CASSRTQDSNEKLFF
TRBJ2-1 | NA | TRBD1 | TRBV6-6 | TGTGCCAGCAGTTACTCGAGGGGGCTGTCCTACAATGAGCAGTTCTTC | CASSYSRGLSYNEQFF
TRBJ2-3 | NA | TRBD2 | TRBV6-6 | TGTGCCGGTAGCGGGGGGGGGACAGATACGCAGTATTTT | CAGSGGGTDTQYF
TRBJ1-4 | NA | NA | TRBV6-6 | TGTGCCAGCAGTCCGTCCCGGCACAGAGCAACTAATGAAAAACTGTTTTTT | CASSPSRHRATNEKLFF
TRBJ1-2 | NA | TRBD1 | TRBV5-1 | TGCGCCAGCAGCTTGGGAAGACAGGGATTACCTAACTATGGCTACACCTTC | CASSLGRQGLPNYGYTF
TRBJ2-1 | NA | NA | TRBV18 | TGTGCCAGCTCACCACCGAGCCTACGGGGCAATGAGCAGTTCTTC | CASSPPSLRGNEQFF
TRBJ2-2 | NA | TRBD2 | TRBV5-4 | TGTGCCAGCAGCTTGCCAGCGGGGGGCCTCAGGGAGCTGTTTTTT | CASSLPAGGLRELFF